This T cell receptor (beta chain) was profiled in a study of T and B cells in COVID-19 patients. In its sample, this clonotype is medium-sized. Multiplex PCR with BIOMED2 TRB-A/B primer pools amplified TRB rearrangements. TCRdb re-called the multiplex PCR reads through MiXCR, storing one row per CDR3 protein. The top ten clones hold around 3.4% of a sample with 5,500 to 8,500 distinct CDR3 sequences, around 21% of them seen once. CDR3 length equals 15 residues. Germline CDR1 and CDR2: LNHDA and SQIVND (reference sequence). Trimming shortened V by 5 bases and J by 7 bases, and 15 bases separated the two germline ends. TRB was amplified from about 240-490 ng of blood genomic DNA.

The clonotype originates from a human donor who had recovered from COVID-19. Sequencing used blood. The chain joins TRBV19 to TRBJ1-6; possibly TRBD1 for D (5 bases). The CDR3 nucleotides are TGTGCCAGTAGTCTCCCGGGACGGAACAATTCACCCCTCCACTTT. Translation gives CASSLPGRNNSPLHF. The variable domain in full, completed from reference TRBV19 and TRBJ1-6, reads DGGITQSPKYLFRKEGQNVTLSCEQNLNHDAMYWYRQDPGQGLRLIYYSQIVNDFQKGDIAEGYSVSREKKESFPLTVTSAQKNPTAFYLCASSLPGRNNSPLHFGNGTRLTVT.